This entry lists 16 T cell receptor beta chains sequenced from one sample in a study of glioma-infiltrating T cells. TCR alpha and beta CDR3 regions were amplified from RNA using iRepertoire nested multiplex PCR. One entry per CDR3 protein results from TCRdb running MiXCR on the multiplex PCR reads. The sample has approximately 110,000 distinct CDR3 sequences, around 23% seen once. Material: glioma tissue, nonneoplastic brain tissue, or PBMCs (not recorded which). The origin of the receptors is a human donor with low-grade glioma or glioblastoma, undergoing nonglioma brain surgery, or in good health (not recorded which).

This clonotype has a handful of counts. The rearrangement uses TRBV18 and TRBJ2-1; tentatively, D is TRBD1 or TRBD2 (5 bases each). This CDR3 comprises 14 residues. Trimming took 2 bases from V and 1 from J, leaving 6 bases between them. The germline CDR1 and CDR2 sequences are KGHSH and LQKENI. CDR3 residues: CASSPGGSYNEQFF. CDR3 sequence (DNA): TGTGCCAGCTCACCAGGGGGTTCCTACAATGAGCAGTTCTTC.

This chain uses TRBV9 with TRBJ1-3, with D maybe TRBD1 (6 bases). V lost 4 bases and J lost 0, with 14 bases in between. The germline V gene has CDR1 SGDLS and CDR2 YYNGEE. The CDR3 is 16 amino acids. The DNA for the CDR3 is TGTGCCAGCAGCTCCTTGACAGGACGCTCTGGAAACACCATATATTTT. Its translation is CASSSLTGRSGNTIYF.

This sequence joins TRBV4-2 and TRBJ2-2; no clear D gene. The germline gives CDR1 LGHNA, CDR2 YNFKEQ. The CDR3 is 15 amino acids. The V end lost 0 bases, the J end lost 1 base, and 6 bases lay between the germline ends. CDR3 nucleotides: TGTGCCAGCAGCCAAGAGGGATTGAACACCGGGGAGCTGTTTTTT. The encoded protein is CASSQEGLNTGELFF.

This clonotype was seen ten or more times. The rearrangement links TRBV25-1 to TRBJ1-5, with D hard to call. The germline V gene has CDR1 MGHDK and CDR2 SYGVNS. This CDR3 is 13 amino acids long. The V end was cut by 1 base, the J end by 9 bases, with 10 bases between. The CDR3, as DNA: TGTGCCAGCAGTGAATGGTCCGCAGGGCCCCAGCATTTT. Translation: CASSEWSAGPQHF.

This clonotype was seen at least ten times. The chain recombines TRBV27 with TRBJ1-1; a possible D gene is TRBD1 (6 bases). The CDR3 is made up of 14 amino acids. Germline V gives CDR1 MNHEY, CDR2 SMNVEV (reference sequence). Trimming stripped 5 bases from V and 0 bases from J, with 10 bases between. CDR3: CASSLRQVNTEAFF. CDR3 coding DNA: TGTGCCAGCAGTCTCAGACAGGTGAACACTGAAGCTTTCTTT.

In its sample, this clonotype was seen many times. V is TRBV2 and J is TRBJ2-1; unclear D gene. V gave up 7 bases and J gave up 5 bases, with 12 bases separating them. Germline V gene sequence: CDR1 SNHLY, CDR2 FYNNEI. The CDR3 consists of 13 residues. CDR3 coding DNA: TGTGCCAGCACCCCGGACCTGCACAATGAGCAGTTCTTC. This translates into CASTPDLHNEQFF.

This clonotype was counted ten times or more. The chain couples TRBV4-3 to TRBJ2-3; the match to TRBD2 covers 16 bases. CDR3 length: 17 amino acids. In germline, CDR1 is LGHNA, CDR2 YSLEER. The ends lost 0 bases at V and 6 bases at J; junction bases unmatched: 3. Written as DNA, the CDR3 is TGCGCCAGCAGCCAAGATTTGGGACTAGCGGGAGGGGATACGCAGTATTTT. Translated, it gives CASSQDLGLAGGDTQYF.

To note about this clonotype: A read error may produce the germline difference seen at one junction end. The CDR3 DNA sequence: TGCGCCAGCAGTACCCTCTCAAGTCCCCCCTACGAGCAGTACTTC. It yields the protein CASSTLSSPPYEQYF. The gene calls are TRBV6-1 and TRBJ2-7; D unresolved. The CDR3 consists of 15 residues. Germline CDR1 and CDR2: MNHNS and SASEGT.

In this sample, this clonotype turned up many times. This chain links TRBV4-2 with TRBJ2-5; D not certain. The V gene lost 0 bases and the J gene lost 2 bases, with 7 bases spanning the gap. CDR1 LGHNA and CDR2 YNFKEQ come from the germline V gene. The length of the CDR3 is 14 residues. CDR3 sequence: CASSQEIRQETQYF. The CDR3 DNA sequence: TGTGCCAGCAGCCAAGAGATCAGACAAGAGACCCAGTACTTC.

This clonotype was counted between two and nine times. The chain carries TRBV2 and TRBJ2-1; 9 bases align to TRBD2. Trimming cost V 5 bases and J 4 bases; bases outside gene matches: 6. From germline, CDR1 is SNHLY and CDR2 FYNNEI. This CDR3 contains 15 residues. CDR3: CASSFSGSAYNEQFF. CDR3 nucleotide sequence: TGTGCCAGCAGTTTTAGCGGGAGTGCTTACAATGAGCAGTTCTTC.

The rearrangement links TRBV12-3 or TRBV12-4 to TRBJ2-7; TRBD1 agrees at 8 bases. V lost 4 bases and J lost 6; bases outside the gene matches: 14. This CDR3 spans 16 amino acids. The CDR3 sequence is CASSSGTRQGQGEQYF. In DNA form, the CDR3 reads TGTGCCAGCAGTTCGGGAACCCGACAGGGGCAGGGCGAGCAGTACTTC.

This clonotype was counted ten times or more. The chain has TRBV3-1 and TRBJ2-7; D perhaps matches TRBD2 (5 bases). V was trimmed by 5 bases and J by 1 base, leaving 15 bases between them. The CDR3 loop spans 15 amino acids. Germline-derived CDR1 and CDR2 are LGHDT and YNNKEL (reference sequence). For the CDR3, the DNA is TGTGCCAGCAGCGAAGGAGCGGCTTCTTCCTACGAGCAGTACTTC. This codes for CASSEGAASSYEQYF.

Many counts were recorded for this clonotype. The CDR3 region has the DNA TGTGCCAGCAGCCGCGGGACTAGCTCCTACGAGCAGTACTTC. It is translated as CASSRGTSSYEQYF. This chain uses TRBV4-2 with TRBJ2-7; 8 nucleotides match TRBD2. V trimming: 4 bases; J trimming: 0 bases; junction bases outside the gene matches: 2. Germline V lookup: CDR1 LGHNA, CDR2 YNFKEQ. The CDR3 spans 14 residues.

The table lists this clonotype with a few counts. A much larger clone lies one base from this, so it may be a read error. The V and J genes are TRBV20-1 and TRBJ1-3, with D possibly matching TRBD1 (5 bases). Germline V gene data show CDR1 as DFQATT and CDR2 as SNEGSKA (reference sequence). The CDR3 contains 14 residues. The V end lost 4 bases, the J end lost 9 bases, and 19 bases lay between the germline ends. This chain's CDR3 is CSATHPGFSGTIYF. CDR3 nucleotides: TGCAGTGCTACCCATCCAGGGTTTTCGGGCACCATATATTTT.

This clonotype has at least ten counts. The rearrangement links TRBV4-1 to TRBJ1-5, with TRBD1 matching over 7 bases. V trimming: 3 bases; J trimming: 7 bases; junction bases outside the gene matches: 9. The length of the CDR3 is 15 residues. Germline V gene data show CDR1 as MGHRA and CDR2 as YSYEKL. The CDR3 reads CASSHPTGLVQPQHF. The CDR3 DNA is TGCGCCAGCAGCCACCCGACAGGGTTGGTCCAGCCCCAGCATTTT.

Remarks on this clonotype: A much larger clone sits a single nucleotide away, making a read error possible. The chain links TRBV24-1 to TRBJ1-5; 7 positions agree with TRBD1. Germline values: CDR1 KGHDR, CDR2 SFDVKD. The CDR3 consists of 13 residues. In DNA, the CDR3 is TGTTCCACCAGTGCCGGGACAGCCCGGCCCCAGCATTTT. It specifies CSTSAGTARPQHF.